This is a list of T cell receptor beta chains from one sample in a study of blood T cell repertoires in COVID-19. Assay: immunoSEQ multiplex PCR; the TCRdb copy retains only in-frame clones and omits some. The sample shows 150,000 to 200,000 clones, about four fifths of them seen only once. Sequencing was performed on peripheral blood. The receptors originated from a man aged 55 to 70 with active or convalescent COVID-19. CDR3s include the opening cysteine and the closing phenylalanine or tryptophan. A D gene is named only where the DNA matches it firmly. A clone size is listed for some rows: how often the clone was seen (once, few, many), or a class if it is expanded.

V,J,size,D,CDR3,DNA
TRBV7-2,TRBJ2-1,.,.,CASSLSGSSYNEQFF,TGTGCCAGCAGCTTAAGCGGAAGCTCCTACAATGAGCAGTTCTTC
TRBV5-8,TRBJ1-6,few,.,CASSLHSYNSPLHF,TGTGCCAGCAGCTTACACTCCTATAATTCACCCCTCCACTTT
TRBV6-5,TRBJ1-3,.,.,CASLRGKSSGNTIYF,TGTGCCAGCCTCAGGGGAAAGAGCTCTGGAAACACCATATATTTT
TRBV3-1/TRBV3-2,TRBJ1-1,.,TRBD1,CASSQAEGADTEAFF,TGTGCCAGCAGCCAAGCGGAGGGGGCGGACACTGAAGCTTTCTTT
TRBV6-5,TRBJ1-1,.,.,CASSYSEGMNTEAFF,TGTGCCAGCAGTTACTCGGAGGGGATGAACACTGAAGCTTTCTTT
TRBV5-6,TRBJ2-3,.,TRBD2,CASSLTSGGADTQYF,TGTGCCAGCAGCCTGACTAGCGGGGGGGCAGATACGCAGTATTTT
TRBV5-1,TRBJ2-3,few,TRBD2,CASSLNLAGTDTQYF,TGCGCCAGCAGCTTGAATCTAGCGGGCACAGATACGCAGTATTTT
TRBV5-1,TRBJ1-4,.,.,CASSSSGKDEKLFF,TGCGCCAGCAGCTCCTCAGGGAAGGATGAAAAACTGTTTTTT
TRBV7-9,TRBJ2-7,.,TRBD1,CASSFRQGAVYEQYF,TGTGCCAGCAGCTTTAGACAGGGGGCGGTGTACGAGCAGTACTTC
TRBV19,TRBJ2-7,.,.,CASSKRGFDEQYF,TGTGCCAGTAGTAAACGGGGGTTCGACGAGCAGTACTTC
TRBV7-2,TRBJ2-7,.,TRBD1,CASSLGLETGPYEQYF,TGTGCCAGCAGCTTAGGGTTGGAGACAGGGCCCTACGAGCAGTACTTC
TRBV2,TRBJ2-7,.,.,CASGETQLGLEQYF,TGTGCCAGCGGAGAGACCCAACTGGGGCTCGAGCAGTACTTC
TRBV5-6,TRBJ2-7,.,.,CASSLGGPFEQYF,TGTGCCAGCAGCTTAGGGGGTCCTTTCGAGCAGTACTTC
TRBV11-3,TRBJ1-2,few,TRBD1,CASSPHGTGANNYGYTF,TGTGCCAGCAGCCCTCACGGAACAGGGGCTAACAACTATGGCTACACCTTC
TRBV29-1,TRBJ2-3,once,.,CSVESGTDTQYF,TGCAGCGTTGAATCGGGCACAGATACGCAGTATTTT
TRBV27,TRBJ2-3,.,TRBD2,CASSHRTSGSTDTQYF,TGTGCCAGCAGTCACAGGACTAGCGGGAGCACAGATACGCAGTATTTT
TRBV3-1/TRBV3-2,TRBJ1-3,.,TRBD1,CASSQGAIGNTIYF,TGTGCCAGCAGTCAGGGGGCTATCGGAAACACCATATATTTT
TRBV24-1,TRBJ1-5,once,TRBD1,CATSPGGGDQPQHF,TGTGCCACCAGCCCGGGAGGGGGCGATCAGCCCCAGCATTTT
TRBV6-6,TRBJ1-5,.,.,CASSYSQGSNQPQHF,TGTGCCAGCAGTTACTCGCAGGGCAGCAATCAGCCCCAGCATTTT
TRBV5-4,TRBJ1-1,.,.,CASSLSVRGNTEAFF,TGTGCCAGCAGCTTGAGTGTCAGGGGGAACACTGAAGCTTTCTTT
TRBV12-3/TRBV12-4,TRBJ1-6,.,.,CASTGQYNSPLHF,TGTGCCAGCACGGGACAATATAATTCACCCCTCCACTTT
TRBV2,TRBJ2-7,.,.,CASSEEGHFYEQYF,TGTGCCAGCAGTGAAGAGGGGCACTTCTACGAGCAGTACTTC
TRBV5-5,TRBJ1-1,.,TRBD1,CASSGDRVNTEAFF,TGTGCCAGCAGCGGAGACAGGGTGAACACTGAAGCTTTCTTT
TRBV7-9,TRBJ1-5,.,TRBD1,CASSFAGTGGSRGQPQHF,TGTGCCAGCAGCTTTGCCGGGACAGGGGGCTCAAGGGGGCAGCCCCAGCATTTT
TRBV3-1/TRBV3-2,TRBJ2-2,.,TRBD2,CASRNAGGAGELFF,TGTGCCAGCAGGAACGCGGGAGGAGCCGGGGAGCTGTTTTTT
TRBV4-1,TRBJ2-2,.,TRBD2,CASSHPASGGTLNTGELFF,TGCGCCAGCAGCCACCCCGCTAGCGGGGGGACATTGAACACCGGGGAGCTGTTTTTT
TRBV6-5,TRBJ1-1,.,TRBD1,CASRHRGTEAFF,TGTGCCAGCAGGCACAGGGGCACTGAAGCTTTCTTT
TRBV19,TRBJ2-2,.,.,CASTAGANTGELFF,TGTGCCAGTACCGCGGGCGCGAACACCGGGGAGCTGTTTTTT
TRBV19,TRBJ2-1,.,TRBD1,CASSRDRDSYNEQFF,TGTGCCAGTAGTAGGGACAGGGACTCCTACAATGAGCAGTTCTTC
TRBV7-2,TRBJ1-1,.,.,CASSLAPQVEGTEAFF,TGTGCCAGCAGCTTAGCGCCACAGGTCGAAGGCACTGAAGCTTTCTTT
TRBV6-1,TRBJ2-7,.,.,CASSESYEQYF,TGTGCCAGCAGTGAGAGCTACGAGCAGTACTTC
TRBV5-1,TRBJ1-6,.,TRBD1,CASSLQGANNSPLHF,TGCGCCAGCAGCTTACAGGGGGCGAATAATTCACCCCTCCACTTT
TRBV5-1,TRBJ1-2,few,TRBD1,CASSTGQGSYGYTF,TGCGCCAGCAGCACCGGACAGGGATCTTATGGCTACACCTTC
TRBV7-3,TRBJ2-4,.,TRBD2,CASSPNGGKDIQYF,TGTGCCAGCAGCCCAAACGGGGGGAAGGACATTCAGTACTTC
TRBV13,TRBJ2-3,few,TRBD1,CASSFGTGTDTQYF,TGTGCCAGCAGCTTCGGGACAGGTACAGATACGCAGTATTTT
TRBV11-2,TRBJ2-1,.,TRBD2,CASSFGGGTSSYNEQFF,TGTGCCAGCAGCTTCGGGGGGGGGACTAGCTCCTACAATGAGCAGTTCTTC
TRBV3-1/TRBV3-2,TRBJ2-3,.,TRBD2,CASSPTSLAGVTDTQYF,TGTGCCAGCAGCCCGACGAGTCTAGCGGGGGTTACAGATACGCAGTATTTT
TRBV28,TRBJ2-5,.,.,CASGDGALETQYF,TGTGCCAGCGGGGATGGGGCCCTTGAGACCCAGTACTTC
TRBV5-1,TRBJ1-4,few,.,CASSFGQHNEKLFF,TGCGCCAGCAGCTTTGGGCAGCATAATGAAAAACTGTTTTTT
TRBV19,TRBJ1-5,few,.,CASSQVEGPQHF,TGTGCCAGTAGTCAGGTCGAAGGGCCCCAGCATTTT
TRBV3-1/TRBV3-2,TRBJ2-3,.,.,CASSQGSSGYITDTQYF,TGTGCCAGCAGCCAAGGATCCAGCGGCTACATCACAGATACGCAGTATTTT
TRBV7-2,TRBJ1-2,.,TRBD1,CASSPGQGAQVGRRSGYTF,TGTGCCAGCAGCCCGGGACAGGGGGCGCAGGTTGGGCGTCGCTCTGGCTACACCTTC
TRBV3-1/TRBV3-2,TRBJ1-2,.,TRBD1,CASSRGQDNYGYTF,TGTGCCAGCAGCCGCGGACAGGATAACTATGGCTACACCTTC
TRBV28,TRBJ1-6,.,TRBD1,CASSPGQGGSPLHF,TGTGCCAGCAGCCCGGGACAGGGTGGATCACCCCTCCACTTT
TRBV7-3,TRBJ2-1,.,.,CASSPQRSSYNEQFF,TGTGCCAGCAGCCCCCAGAGGAGCTCCTACAATGAGCAGTTCTTC
TRBV12-3/TRBV12-4,TRBJ2-7,.,.,CASSFARNEQYF,TGTGCCAGCAGTTTCGCCAGGAACGAGCAGTACTTC
TRBV6-6,TRBJ1-6,.,.,CASSRMGRNSYNSPLHF,TGTGCCAGCAGTCGAATGGGGCGAAACAGCTATAATTCACCCCTCCACTTT
TRBV29-1,TRBJ2-1,.,TRBD2,CSVASGHEQFF,TGCAGCGTCGCTAGCGGGCATGAGCAGTTCTTC
TRBV7-9,TRBJ2-1,.,TRBD2,CASSSSGILKFF,TGTGCCAGCAGCAGTAGCGGGATTCTAAAGTTCTTC
TRBV6-5,TRBJ2-3,.,TRBD2,CASSRTSGTDTQYF,TGTGCCAGCAGTCGGACTAGCGGAACAGATACGCAGTATTTT
TRBV6-5,TRBJ2-3,.,.,CASKDEGTDTQYF,TGTGCCAGCAAGGACGAGGGTACAGATACGCAGTATTTT
TRBV7-9,TRBJ2-7,.,TRBD1,CASGPGQASYEQYF,TGTGCCAGCGGCCCGGGACAGGCGTCCTACGAGCAGTACTTC
TRBV7-9,TRBJ2-5,.,TRBD1,CASSGQGISETQYF,TGTGCCAGCAGCGGACAGGGTATTAGCGAGACCCAGTACTTC
TRBV19,TRBJ1-2,once,.,CASSTTGAYGYTF,TGTGCCAGTAGTACGACAGGTGCCTATGGCTACACCTTC
TRBV2,TRBJ1-4,.,TRBD1,CASRQGREKLFF,TGTGCCTCCCGACAGGGTAGAGAAAAACTGTTTTTT
TRBV18,TRBJ1-4,.,.,CASSPNRAGGEKLFF,TGTGCCAGCTCACCTAACAGGGCGGGAGGAGAAAAACTGTTTTTT
TRBV24-1,TRBJ2-7,.,TRBD2,CATGVAGAYEQYF,TGTGCCACAGGGGTAGCGGGAGCGTACGAGCAGTACTTC